The entry below gives a single T cell receptor (beta chain) sequence along with its context. The antigen it recognizes is unknown. No base quality values were provided; no much bigger clone lies one nucleotide off. The entry originates in a study of ipilimumab plus nivolumab after autologous stem cell transplantation (dated by TCRdb to the early 2020s). For context, the study as a whole: Trial patients received a median of roughly five ipilimumab doses and about 8 nivolumab doses. Included in the myeloma cohort were high-risk transplant-naive patients as well as patients relapsing within 3 years of a first autologous transplant. Patients with high-risk diffuse large B cell lymphoma, mature T cell lymphoma, or multiple myeloma undergoing autologous transplant were enrolled in the trial. About 33 patients made up the trial's intent-to-treat population. The full study reports these points: The authors stated that profiles of the T cell receptor repertoire, regulatory T cell phenotype and gut microbiota provided a biologic rationale for studying this approach further. The authors concluded that combined checkpoint inhibition appeared tolerable when used as consolidation after transplant.

V lost 6 bases and J lost 3 bases, and the count of bases not matched to a germline gene is 10. CDR1 and CDR2, per the germline V gene (reference sequence), are MNHEY and SMNVEV. From the cysteine through the phenylalanine, the CDR3 covers 18 amino acids. Only CDR3 DNA remains: 54 bases, in frame from the first base. Starting 14 to 28 days after the autologous transplant, patients began checkpoint therapy, which included ipilimumab at 1 mg/kg intravenously on day 1 of selected weeks. Nivolumab was given at 3 mg/kg intravenously on day 1 of weeks 1, 4, 7, 10, and every two weeks through week 26. This Phase Ib clinical trial tested ipilimumab plus nivolumab, a combined checkpoint inhibition, as consolidation after autologous stem cell transplantation. The library relied on the immunoSEQ multiplex PCR assay. TCRdb's version of the immuneACCESS table is confined to in-frame rearrangements and falls short of the full clone set. An unresolved V gene accounts for under half of the shortfall where checked; the remainder is of unknown origin. The table for this sample lists tens of thousands of clones; around 93% of them were counted only once. The ten most abundant clones make up approximately 1% of the sample.

The receptor's source is a male donor with multiple myeloma. Here the chain combines TRBV27 and TRBJ1-6; 11 bases in the junction line up with TRBD1. Sequenced here: PBMCs, sampled in a trial of ipilimumab plus nivolumab as post-transplant consolidation. The DNA reads as follows: TGTGCCAGCAGCTCTACCTGGGACAGGGGGAACTATAATTCACCCCTCCACTTT. Translated, it reads CASSSTWDRGNYNSPLHF.